Presented here are 31 T cell receptor beta chains from one specimen sequenced in a study of blood T cell repertoires in COVID-19 (dated by TCRdb to about 2020). Receptors were amplified or captured by the immunoSEQ multiplex PCR assay. The table comes from immuneACCESS by way of TCRdb, which keeps in-frame sequences with V and J called. Part of the clones is missing from these tables; in studies checked, under half for an unresolved V gene and the rest for unknown reasons. This sample comprises under 200,000 clones, around 82% of them detected only once. The biggest ten clones account for under 6.5% of the sample. The sample was PBMCs or T cells enriched from blood (not recorded which). These receptors were obtained from a woman aged 60-70 years with acute COVID-19.

The rearrangement joins TRBV9 to TRBJ1-3; D unclear. The CDR3 has 16 amino acids. Germline V gene lookup returns CDR1 SGDLS and CDR2 YYNGEE. V shed 3 bases and J shed 0 bases, with 13 bases lying between them. The CDR3 spells CASSARLTSSGNTIYF. As DNA, the CDR3 is TGTGCCAGCAGCGCCAGACTGACGAGCTCTGGAAACACCATATATTTT.

This clone was seen a few times. The CDR3 sequence: CATRTGKTYEQYF. The DNA for the CDR3 is TGTGCCACCCGGACAGGGAAGACCTACGAGCAGTACTTC. The chain uses TRBV27 and TRBJ2-7; 8 positions agree with TRBD1. This CDR3 region has 13 residues. CDR1 is MNHEY, CDR2 SMNVEV, per germline (reference sequence). With 10 bases clipped from V and 2 bases from J, the junction kept 7 bases outside the gene matches.

The chain recombines TRBV7-2 with TRBJ2-3, with D perhaps TRBD2 (5 bases). The CDR3 runs to 11 residues. Trimming cost V 7 bases and J 6 bases, with 8 bases left between them. From germline, CDR1 is SGHTA and CDR2 FQGNSA. CDR3: CASTSGDTQYF. The DNA for the CDR3 is TGTGCCAGCACCTCGGGGGATACGCAGTATTTT.

DNA of the CDR3: TGTGCCTGGAGTGTAGGTACAGGGGGCTTCACAGATACGCAGTATTTT. Translated, it gives CAWSVGTGGFTDTQYF. The V gene is TRBV30, the J gene TRBJ2-3; 9 bases align to TRBD1. CDR3 length equals 16 residues. The V gene's germline CDR1 is GTSNPN and CDR2 SVGIG (reference sequence). The V gene end was trimmed by 0 bases and the J gene end by 2 bases; junction bases not matched to a gene: 6.

CDR3 residues: CASSITYNEQFF. CDR3 in DNA: TGTGCCAGTAGTATTACCTACAATGAGCAGTTCTTC. V and J are TRBV19 and TRBJ2-1, with no clear D. Per the germline V gene, CDR1 is LNHDA and CDR2 is SQIVND (reference sequence). This CDR3 spans 12 amino acids. V shed 3 bases and J shed 2 bases, with 2 bases lying between them. The variable domain in full, with the rest retrieved from reference TRBV19 and TRBJ2-1, is DGGITQSPKYLFRKEGQNVTLSCEQNLNHDAMYWYRQDPGQGLRLIYYSQIVNDFQKGDIAEGYSVSREKKESFPLTVTSAQKNPTAFYLCASSITYNEQFFGPGTRLTVL.

Concerning this clone itself: The junction does not match germline at one end; this may be a read error. The gene calls are TRBV6-5 and TRBJ1-1; D is perhaps TRBD1 (5 bases). This CDR3 is 13 amino acids long. CDR1 is MNHEY, CDR2 SVGAGI, per germline. The CDR3: CAGSAGVFTEAFF. The CDR3 coding sequence is TGTGCCGGCAGCGCGGGGGTCTTCACTGAAGCTTTCTTT.

V is TRBV5-8 and J is TRBJ2-1, with 8 bases identical to TRBD2. With 1 base clipped from V and 9 bases from J, the junction kept 15 bases outside the gene matches. The CDR3 consists of 17 residues. The germline gives CDR1 SGHTS, CDR2 YDEGEE. CDR3 nucleotides: TGTGCCAGCAGCTTGTTGGGCGGGACTAGGAGTCTAGGTGAGCAGTTCTTC. Its protein product is CASSLLGGTRSLGEQFF.

The chain couples TRBV6-6 to TRBJ2-2; TRBD2 matches 13 bases. V lost 8 bases and J lost 2; bases outside the gene matches: 14. The CDR3 sequence is 19 residues long. Germline V lookup: CDR1 MNHNY, CDR2 SVGAGI (reference sequence). The CDR3 nucleotides read TGTGCCAGCGGTCGGCGGACTAGCGGGAGAGGGATTAACACCGGGGAGCTGTTTTTT. Translating gives CASGRRTSGRGINTGELFF.

This clone was seen ten or more times. This chain joins TRBV12-3 or TRBV12-4 and TRBJ2-7; no definite D call. The CDR3 sequence is 12 residues long. V lost 6 bases and J lost 6, with 12 bases in between. The CDR3 DNA sequence: TGTGCCAGCAGCCCTAGGCCTGGCGAGCAGTACTTC. The encoded protein is CASSPRPGEQYF.

This clone was recorded a few times. J is TRBJ2-7 and V is TRBV2; possibly TRBD2 for D (6 bases). V shed 2 bases and J shed 6 bases, with 14 bases lying between them. CDR3 size: 14 residues. Per the germline V gene, CDR1 is SNHLY and CDR2 is FYNNEI. The CDR3 nucleotides are TGTGCCAGCAGTGAAACAGGTGGGAGGCTCGAGCAGTACGTC. This gives the protein CASSETGGRLEQYV.

In this sample, this clone turned up a few times. The CDR3 reads CASGTDGEAGNTIYF. The CDR3 nucleotides read TGCGCCAGCGGAACCGACGGAGAGGCTGGAAACACCATATATTTT. The V gene is TRBV10-1, the J gene TRBJ1-3, with unresolved D. The CDR3 totals 15 residues. Per germline, CDR1 WNHNN and CDR2 SYGVQD (reference sequence). Trimming stripped 8 bases from V and 2 bases from J, with 16 bases between.

The rearrangement joins TRBV18 to TRBJ1-1; D is perhaps TRBD1 (6 bases). The germline V gene encodes CDR1 KGHSH and CDR2 LQKENI. V dropped 3 bases and J dropped 0 bases, with 11 bases sitting between them. The CDR3 consists of 15 residues. CDR3: CASSPTRGMNTEAFF. In nucleotides, the CDR3 is TGTGCCAGCTCACCTACCAGGGGTATGAACACTGAAGCTTTCTTT.

This clone has more than one count but fewer than ten. The chain links TRBV7-8 to TRBJ2-1; D not certain. There are 15 residues in the CDR3. Germline V CDR1 and CDR2: SGHVS, FQNEAQ. V lost 6 bases, J lost 7 bases, and 19 bases lay in between. CDR3 sequence reads: CASSTNSQYGNEQFF. CDR3 nucleotide sequence: TGTGCCAGCAGTACAAACAGCCAATATGGGAATGAGCAGTTCTTC.

The chain recombines TRBV7-8 with TRBJ2-1, with a possible D match to TRBD2 (7 bases). Germline values: CDR1 SGHVS, CDR2 FQNEAQ. This CDR3 region has 12 residues. Trimming took 7 bases from V and 8 from J, leaving 12 bases between them. The DNA for the CDR3 is TGTGCCAGCAACACGGGGGGCCATGAGCAGTTCTTC. Translation gives CASNTGGHEQFF.

This rearrangement joins TRBV28 to TRBJ2-1; TRBD1 matches at 7 bases. Germline V gene lookup returns CDR1 MDHEN and CDR2 SYDVKM. The V and J ends lost 6 bases and 4 bases, in that order; junction bases with no gene match: 3. This CDR3 comprises 13 residues. In DNA form, the CDR3 reads TGTGCCAGCAGGACAGGGATATACAATGAGCAGTTCTTC. It codes for CASRTGIYNEQFF. Filled out from reference TRBV28 and TRBJ2-1, the complete variable domain reads DVKVTQSSRYLVKRTGEKVFLECVQDMDHENMFWYRQDPGLGLRLIYFSYDVKMKEKGDIPEGYSVSREKKERFSLILESASTNQTSMYLCASRTGIYNEQFFGPGTRLTVL.

The V and J genes are TRBV28 and TRBJ1-2, with 7 bases lining up with TRBD1. V was pared by 8 bases and J by 8 bases, with 14 bases of the junction left unmatched. The germline gives CDR1 MDHEN, CDR2 SYDVKM. The CDR3 contains 14 residues. The CDR3 sequence is CASDRWPTGKGYTF. The CDR3 DNA reads as TGTGCCAGCGACCGATGGCCGACAGGGAAGGGCTACACCTTC.

CDR3: CATSRVTGSNTEAFF. The CDR3 nucleotides are TGTGCCACCAGCAGAGTGACGGGATCGAACACTGAAGCTTTCTTT. The J gene is TRBJ1-1, the V gene TRBV15; D unresolved. V gave up 1 base and J gave up 1 base, with 10 bases separating them. This CDR3 is built from 15 residues. Germline V CDR1 and CDR2: LNHNV, YYDKDF (reference sequence).

V gene TRBV2 combines with J gene TRBJ1-3; the D is unclear. With 1 base removed from V and 0 bases from J, the gap between germline ends came to 7 bases. Germline CDR1 reads SNHLY; CDR2 reads FYNNEI. The CDR3 totals 15 residues. The CDR3 protein is CASSEGPSSGNTIYF. For the CDR3, the DNA is TGTGCCAGCAGTGAAGGGCCGTCCTCTGGAAACACCATATATTTT.

The V call is TRBV18, the J call TRBJ1-1; 8 bases match TRBD1. The CDR3 contains 15 residues. CDR1 and CDR2 (germline): KGHSH, LQKENI. With V trimmed by 8 bases and J by 3 bases, 11 bases remained unmatched. The CDR3 region is CASPPQGARDTEAFF. The CDR3 DNA sequence: TGTGCCAGCCCTCCTCAGGGGGCTCGGGACACTGAAGCTTTCTTT.

The V and J genes are TRBV25-1 and TRBJ1-1; 9 nucleotides line up with TRBD1. V was pared by 3 bases and J by 6 bases, with 5 bases of the junction left unmatched. This CDR3 comprises 14 residues. The V gene's germline CDR1 is MGHDK and CDR2 SYGVNS. CDR3 DNA: TGTGCCAGCAGTGATGGACAGGGGAGATCTGAAGCTTTCTTT. It encodes CASSDGQGRSEAFF.

The chain recombines TRBV19 with TRBJ1-2, with D perhaps matching TRBD1 (5 bases). CDR1 and CDR2 (germline): LNHDA, SQIVND (reference sequence). The V end lost 3 bases, the J end lost 5 bases, and 7 bases lay between the germline ends. This CDR3 spans 12 amino acids. Written as DNA, the CDR3 is TGTGCCAGTAGTATCCGGACATATGGCTACACCTTC. It specifies CASSIRTYGYTF.

V gene TRBV12-3 or TRBV12-4 combines with J gene TRBJ1-1, with D uncertain. This CDR3 contains 12 residues. V lost 5 bases and J lost 0, with 4 bases in between. CDR3 in DNA: TGTGCCAGCAGTCGTATGAACACTGAAGCTTTCTTT. It encodes CASSRMNTEAFF.

This chain uses TRBV27 with TRBJ1-6, with D maybe TRBD1 (6 bases). There are 16 residues in the CDR3. The germline gives CDR1 MNHEY, CDR2 SMNVEV (reference sequence). Trimming stripped 2 bases from V and 8 bases from J, with 16 bases between. CDR3 protein: CASSLGTGTHYSPLHF. Here the CDR3 DNA reads TGTGCCAGCAGTTTAGGAACAGGGACGCATTATTCACCCCTCCACTTT.

In nucleotides, the CDR3 is TGTGCCAGCAGTTACGTTCAGGACTATGGCTACACCTTC. Encoded protein: CASSYVQDYGYTF. The chain combines TRBV6-5 with TRBJ1-2, with D unclear. The CDR3 has 13 residues. The germline V gene has CDR1 MNHEY and CDR2 SVGAGI. The V end lost 2 bases, the J end lost 3 bases, and 7 bases lay between the germline ends.

The chain's CDR3 is CASSLAQPSGGVNNEQFF. The CDR3 DNA follows: TGTGCCAGCAGCTTAGCGCAGCCTAGCGGGGGGGTCAACAATGAGCAGTTCTTC. This chain links TRBV7-8 with TRBJ2-1; 12 bases map to TRBD2. Germline V gene sequence: CDR1 SGHVS, CDR2 FQNEAQ. The CDR3 consists of 18 residues. The trim removed 0 bases at V and 5 bases at J, leaving 8 bases unmatched.

The gene calls are TRBV7-9 and TRBJ1-3; possible D gene TRBD1, 5 bases. CDR3 length: 15 amino acids. The V end was cut by 5 bases, the J end by 2 bases, with 13 bases between. From germline, CDR1 is SEHNR and CDR2 FQNEAQ (reference sequence). Written as DNA, the CDR3 is TGTGCCAGCAGCCGTTCAGGGACTGCTGGAAACACCATATATTTT. Residues: CASSRSGTAGNTIYF.

This clone turned up a few times. The J gene is TRBJ1-2, the V gene TRBV9; 9 bases are a match to TRBD1. With V trimmed by 2 bases and J by 8 bases, 4 bases remained unmatched. Germline V gives CDR1 SGDLS, CDR2 YYNGEE. CDR3 length: 13 residues. CDR3 region: CASSVRDRAGYTF. In DNA, the CDR3 is TGTGCCAGCAGCGTCCGGGACAGGGCGGGCTACACCTTC. The variable domain in full, completed from reference TRBV9 and TRBJ1-2, reads DSGVTQTPKHLITATGQRVTLRCSPRSGDLSVYWYQQSLDQGLQFLIQYYNGEERAKGNILERFSAQQFPDLHSELNLSSLELGDSALYFCASSVRDRAGYTFGSGTRLTVV.

CDR3 region: CASSGTAVEKLFF. CDR3 DNA sequence: TGTGCCAGCTCCGGGACAGCGGTTGAAAAACTGTTTTTT. This chain links TRBV10-3 with TRBJ1-4; 7 positions match TRBD1. J was trimmed by 7 bases and V by 10 bases; bases with no gene match: 9. The CDR3 has 13 residues. Per germline, CDR1 ENHRY and CDR2 SYGVKD.

This clone came up a few times. This chain connects TRBV18 to TRBJ1-4; tentative D call: TRBD1 (6 bases). This CDR3 region has 14 residues. V was cut by 1 base and J by 8 bases, with 11 bases left in between. Germline loops: CDR1 KGHSH, CDR2 LQKENI. The chain's CDR3 is CASSPLSGEEKLFF. As DNA, the CDR3 is TGTGCCAGCTCACCACTTTCAGGGGAAGAAAAACTGTTTTTT. Complete variable domain (other parts from reference TRBV18 and TRBJ1-4): NAGVMQNPRHLVRRRGQEARLRCSPMKGHSHVYWYRQLPEEGLKFMVYLQKENIIDESGMPKERFSAEFPKEGPSILRIQQVVRGDSAAYFCASSPLSGEEKLFFGSGTQLSVL.

This rearrangement joins TRBV3-1 (or the pseudogene TRBV3-2) to TRBJ1-2; 8 nucleotides line up with TRBD1. The junction had 6 bases not matched to a gene; V was cut back by 4 bases and J by 5 bases. The CDR3 sequence is 14 residues long. Germline CDR1 reads LGHDT; CDR2 reads YNNKEL (reference sequence). The CDR3 DNA follows: TGTGCCAGCAGCCCAGACGGACAGGGTTATGGCTACACCTTC. Protein product: CASSPDGQGYGYTF.

This sequence joins TRBV3-1 (or the pseudogene TRBV3-2) and TRBJ2-5; TRBD2 matches 12 bases. The V segment lost 3 bases and the J segment 5 bases; nucleotides outside the gene matches: 4. CDR3 length: 15 amino acids. Germline CDR1 and CDR2: LGHDT and YNNKEL (reference sequence). The CDR3 is CASSHASGGAETQYF. The CDR3 DNA follows: TGTGCCAGCAGCCACGCTAGCGGGGGGGCGGAGACCCAGTACTTC.